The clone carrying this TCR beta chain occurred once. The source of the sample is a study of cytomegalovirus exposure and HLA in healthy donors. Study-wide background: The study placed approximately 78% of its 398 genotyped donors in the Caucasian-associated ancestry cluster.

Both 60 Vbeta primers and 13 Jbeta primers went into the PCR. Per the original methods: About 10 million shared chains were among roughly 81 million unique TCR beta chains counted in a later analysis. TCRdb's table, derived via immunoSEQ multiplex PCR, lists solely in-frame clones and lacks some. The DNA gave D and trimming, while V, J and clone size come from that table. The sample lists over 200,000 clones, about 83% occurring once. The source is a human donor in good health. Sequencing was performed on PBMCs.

CDR3 protein: CASSPGTGGVFTEAFF. The CDR3 DNA sequence: TGTGCCAGCAGCCCCGGGACAGGGGGGGTCTTCACTGAAGCTTTCTTT. The rearrangement uses TRBV5-4 and TRBJ1-1, with 11 positions matching TRBD1. V gave up 4 bases and J gave up 4 bases; unmatched junction bases: 9. The CDR3 runs to 16 residues. Germline V gene sequence: CDR1 SGHNT, CDR2 YYREEE (reference sequence).